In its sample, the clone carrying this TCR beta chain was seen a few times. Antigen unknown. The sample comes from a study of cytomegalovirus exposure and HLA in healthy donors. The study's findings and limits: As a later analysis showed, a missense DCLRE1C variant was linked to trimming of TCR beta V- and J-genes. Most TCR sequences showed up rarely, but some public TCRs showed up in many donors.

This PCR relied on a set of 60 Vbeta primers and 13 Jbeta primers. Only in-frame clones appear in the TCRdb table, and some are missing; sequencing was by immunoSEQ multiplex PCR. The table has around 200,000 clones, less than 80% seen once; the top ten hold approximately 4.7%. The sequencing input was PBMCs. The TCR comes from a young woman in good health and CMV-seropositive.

Written as DNA, the CDR3 is TGTGCCAGTAGTATAGTGCCGGGGGGTCGTCAGCCCCAGCATTTT. Amino acids: CASSIVPGGRQPQHF. The V and J genes are TRBV19 and TRBJ1-5; a possible D gene is TRBD1 (5 bases). CDR3 length equals 15 residues. Trimming stripped 1 base from V and 6 bases from J, with 13 bases between. CDR1 and CDR2 (germline): LNHDA, SQIVND (reference sequence).